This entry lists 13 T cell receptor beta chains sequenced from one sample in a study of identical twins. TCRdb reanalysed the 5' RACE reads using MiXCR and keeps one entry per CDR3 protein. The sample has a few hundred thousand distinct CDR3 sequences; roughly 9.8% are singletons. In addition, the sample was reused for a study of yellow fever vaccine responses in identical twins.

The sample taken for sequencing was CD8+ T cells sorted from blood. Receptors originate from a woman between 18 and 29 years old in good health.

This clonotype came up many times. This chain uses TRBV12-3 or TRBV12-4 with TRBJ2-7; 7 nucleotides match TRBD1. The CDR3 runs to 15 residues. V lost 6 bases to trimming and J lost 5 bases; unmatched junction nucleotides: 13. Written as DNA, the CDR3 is TGTGCCAGCAGGACGAGCTCGACAGGGCTCAACGAGCAGTACTTC. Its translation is CASRTSSTGLNEQYF.

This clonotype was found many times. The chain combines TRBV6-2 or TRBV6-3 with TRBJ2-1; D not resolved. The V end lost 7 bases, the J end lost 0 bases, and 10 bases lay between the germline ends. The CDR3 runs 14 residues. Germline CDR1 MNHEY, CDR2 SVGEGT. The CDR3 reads CASNLPSSYNEQFF. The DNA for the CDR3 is TGTGCCAGCAACCTCCCGAGCTCCTACAATGAGCAGTTCTTC.

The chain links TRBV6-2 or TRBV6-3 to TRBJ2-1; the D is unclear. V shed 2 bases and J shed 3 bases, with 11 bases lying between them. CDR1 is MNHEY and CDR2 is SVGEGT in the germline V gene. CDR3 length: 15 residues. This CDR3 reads CASSYGQESYNEQFF. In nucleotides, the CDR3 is TGTGCCAGCAGTTACGGTCAGGAAAGCTACAATGAGCAGTTCTTC.

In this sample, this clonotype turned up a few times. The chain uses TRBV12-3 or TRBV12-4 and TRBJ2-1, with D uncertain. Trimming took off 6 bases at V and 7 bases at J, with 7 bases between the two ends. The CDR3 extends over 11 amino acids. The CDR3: CASSPANEQFF. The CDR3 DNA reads TGTGCCAGCAGCCCAGCTAATGAGCAGTTCTTC.

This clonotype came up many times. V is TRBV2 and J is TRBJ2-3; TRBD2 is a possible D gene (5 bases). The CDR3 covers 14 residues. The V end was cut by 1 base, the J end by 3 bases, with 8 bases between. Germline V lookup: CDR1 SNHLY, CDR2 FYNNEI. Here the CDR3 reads CASSEVGRTDTQYF. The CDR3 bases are TGTGCCAGCAGTGAAGTGGGGAGAACAGATACGCAGTATTTT.

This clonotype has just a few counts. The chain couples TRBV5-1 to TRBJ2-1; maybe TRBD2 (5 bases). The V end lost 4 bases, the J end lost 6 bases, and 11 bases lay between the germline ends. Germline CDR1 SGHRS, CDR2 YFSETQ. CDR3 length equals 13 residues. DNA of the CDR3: TGCGCCAGCAGCACCAGCGGCTCCAATGAGCAGTTCTTC. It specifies CASSTSGSNEQFF.

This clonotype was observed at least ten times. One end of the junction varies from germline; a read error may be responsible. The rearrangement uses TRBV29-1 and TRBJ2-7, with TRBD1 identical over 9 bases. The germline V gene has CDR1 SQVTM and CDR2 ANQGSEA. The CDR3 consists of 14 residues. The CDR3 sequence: CSVEGDREGYEQYF. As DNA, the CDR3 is TGCAGCGTCGAAGGGGACAGGGAAGGCTACGAGCAGTACTTC.

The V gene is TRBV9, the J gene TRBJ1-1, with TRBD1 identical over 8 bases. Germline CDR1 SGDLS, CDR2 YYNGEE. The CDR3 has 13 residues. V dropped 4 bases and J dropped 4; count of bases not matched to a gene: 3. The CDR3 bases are TGTGCCAGCAGCACAGGACAGGGCACTGAAGCTTTCTTT. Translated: CASSTGQGTEAFF.

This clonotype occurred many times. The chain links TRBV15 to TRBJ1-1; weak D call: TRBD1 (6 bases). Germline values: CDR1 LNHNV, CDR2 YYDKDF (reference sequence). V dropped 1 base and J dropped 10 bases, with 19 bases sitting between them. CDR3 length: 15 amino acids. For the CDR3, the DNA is TGTGCCACCAGCAGAGTGGCCACAGGGCACTTGGGAGCTTTCTTT. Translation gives CATSRVATGHLGAFF. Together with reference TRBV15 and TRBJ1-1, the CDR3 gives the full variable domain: DAMVIQNPRYQVTQFGKPVTLSCSQTLNHNVMYWYQQKSSQAPKLLFHYYDKDFNNEADTPDNFQSRRPNTSFCFLDIRSPGLGDTAMYLCATSRVATGHLGAFFGQGTRLTVV.

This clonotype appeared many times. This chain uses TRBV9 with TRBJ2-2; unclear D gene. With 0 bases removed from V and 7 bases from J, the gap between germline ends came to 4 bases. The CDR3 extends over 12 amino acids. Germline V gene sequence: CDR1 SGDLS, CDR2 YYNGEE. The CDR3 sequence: CASSVEGGELFF. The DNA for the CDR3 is TGTGCCAGCAGCGTAGAGGGCGGGGAGCTGTTTTTT.

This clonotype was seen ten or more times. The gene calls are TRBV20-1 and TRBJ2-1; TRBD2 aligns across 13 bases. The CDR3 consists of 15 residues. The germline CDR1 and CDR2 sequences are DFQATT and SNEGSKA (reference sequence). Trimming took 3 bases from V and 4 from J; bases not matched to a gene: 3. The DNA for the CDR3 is TGCAGTGCTAGGGGGACTAGCGGGGAATACAATGAGCAGTTCTTC. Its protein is CSARGTSGEYNEQFF.

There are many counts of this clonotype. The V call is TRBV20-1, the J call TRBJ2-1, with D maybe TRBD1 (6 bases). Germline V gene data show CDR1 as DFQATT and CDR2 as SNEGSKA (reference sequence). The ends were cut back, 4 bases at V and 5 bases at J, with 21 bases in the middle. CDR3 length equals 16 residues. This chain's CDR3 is CSATNLRTVWDNEQFF. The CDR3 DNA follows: TGCAGTGCTACGAACCTGAGGACAGTTTGGGACAATGAGCAGTTCTTC.

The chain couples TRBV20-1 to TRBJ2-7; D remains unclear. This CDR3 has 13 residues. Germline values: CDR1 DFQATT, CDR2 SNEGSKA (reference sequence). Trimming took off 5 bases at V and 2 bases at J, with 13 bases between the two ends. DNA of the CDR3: TGCAGTGCTGCTGAAACTGAACCCTACGAGCAGTACTTC. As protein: CSAAETEPYEQYF.